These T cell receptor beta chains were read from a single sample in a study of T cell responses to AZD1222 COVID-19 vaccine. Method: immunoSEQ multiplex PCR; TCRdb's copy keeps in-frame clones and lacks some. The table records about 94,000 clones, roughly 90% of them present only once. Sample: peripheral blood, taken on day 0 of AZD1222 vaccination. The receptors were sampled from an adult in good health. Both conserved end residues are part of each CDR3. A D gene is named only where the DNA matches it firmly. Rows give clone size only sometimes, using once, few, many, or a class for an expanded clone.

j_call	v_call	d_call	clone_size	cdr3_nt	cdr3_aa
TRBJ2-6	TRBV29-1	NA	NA	TGCAGCGTTGTAGGCTCTGGGGCCAACGTCCTGACTTTC	CSVVGSGANVLTF
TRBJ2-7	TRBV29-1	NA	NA	TGCAGCGTCTCTCCAGGGAGCTACGAGCAGTACTTC	CSVSPGSYEQYF
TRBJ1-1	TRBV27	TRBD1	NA	TGTGCCAGCAGTTTCAGAGGGACAGGGAACACTGAAGCTTTCTTT	CASSFRGTGNTEAFF
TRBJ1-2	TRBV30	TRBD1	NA	TGTGCCTACCAGGGGGCTGCTGGCTACACCTTC	CAYQGAAGYTF
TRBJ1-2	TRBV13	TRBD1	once	TGTGCCAGCAGCGTAACAGGGGGACTCCTATATGGCTACACCTTC	CASSVTGGLLYGYTF
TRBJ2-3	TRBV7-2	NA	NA	TGTGCCAGCAGCGTTAACGGGGGATCGATGTATACGCAGTATTTT	CASSVNGGSMYTQYF
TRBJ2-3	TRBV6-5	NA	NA	TGTGCCAGCAGTTACAAGGCCTCGCAGGGTAGGAATACGCAGTATTTT	CASSYKASQGRNTQYF
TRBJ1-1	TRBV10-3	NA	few	TGTGCCATCAGTGAGTCGGGGGGCCGGAACACTGAAGCTTTCTTT	CAISESGGRNTEAFF
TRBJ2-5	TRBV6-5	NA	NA	TGTGCCAGCAGCCCCTGGACGGATGGAGAGACCCAGTACTTC	CASSPWTDGETQYF
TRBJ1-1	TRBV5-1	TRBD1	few	TGCGCCAGCAGCGGGGACAGGGTGACTGAAGCTTTCTTT	CASSGDRVTEAFF
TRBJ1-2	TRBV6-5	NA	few	TGTGCCAGCAGACCGGGCCCTCACTATGGCTACACCTTC	CASRPGPHYGYTF
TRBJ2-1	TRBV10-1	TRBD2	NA	TGCGCCAGCAGAGGCGGGGGCAATGAGCAGTTCTTC	CASRGGGNEQFF
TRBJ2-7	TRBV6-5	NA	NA	TGTGCCAGCAGTTACTCGACAGGCTACGAGCAGTACTTC	CASSYSTGYEQYF
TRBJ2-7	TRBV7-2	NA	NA	TGTGCCAGCAGCTTAGAAGCACAGGGACAGCAGTACTTC	CASSLEAQGQQYF
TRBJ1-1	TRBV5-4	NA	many	TGTGCCAGCAGCCTGACTCAGAACACTGAAGCTTTCTTT	CASSLTQNTEAFF
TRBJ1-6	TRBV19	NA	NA	TGTGCCAGTAGAATGGTTAATTCACCCCTCCACTTT	CASRMVNSPLHF
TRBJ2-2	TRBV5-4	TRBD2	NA	TGTGCCTTAGGGCTAGCGGGCACCGGGGAGCTGTTTTTT	CALGLAGTGELFF
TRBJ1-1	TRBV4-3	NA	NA	TGCGCCAGCAGCCAAGATCAAAGGCTGTCGGCTGAAGCTTTCTTT	CASSQDQRLSAEAFF
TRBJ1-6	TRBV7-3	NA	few	TGTGCCAGCAGCTTCGGTTCCTATAATTCACCCCTCCACTTT	CASSFGSYNSPLHF
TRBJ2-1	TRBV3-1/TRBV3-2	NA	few	TGTGCCAGCAGCCAAGAGCCGCGTAGCTCCTACAATGAGCAGTTCTTC	CASSQEPRSSYNEQFF
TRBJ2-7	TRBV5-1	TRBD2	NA	TGCGCCAGCAGCCTGACTAGCGGTACCTACGAGCAGTACTTC	CASSLTSGTYEQYF
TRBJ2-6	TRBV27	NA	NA	TGTGCCAGCAGGGCCAGGTTGAGCTCTGGGGCCAACGTCCTGACTTTC	CASRARLSSGANVLTF
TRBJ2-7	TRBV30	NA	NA	TGTGCCTGGAGAGTTACAGGTTCCTACGAGCAGTACTTC	CAWRVTGSYEQYF
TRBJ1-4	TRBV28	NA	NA	TGTGCCAGCGAAAGGGGGTCTAATGAAAAACTGTTTTTT	CASERGSNEKLFF
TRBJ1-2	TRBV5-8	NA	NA	TGTGCCAGCAGCCTACAGGGAAAGGAAGGCTACACCTTC	CASSLQGKEGYTF
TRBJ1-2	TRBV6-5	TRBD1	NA	TGTGCCAGCAGTTCTGGACAGGGGGCTCACTATGGCTACACCTTC	CASSSGQGAHYGYTF
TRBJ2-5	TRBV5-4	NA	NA	TGTGCCAGCAGCTTGATCAGCCTGGGCGAGGAGACCCAGTACTTC	CASSLISLGEETQYF
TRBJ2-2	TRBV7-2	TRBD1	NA	TGTGCCAGCAGGGAATCAGGGGGAACCAACACCGGGGAGCTGTTTTTT	CASRESGGTNTGELFF
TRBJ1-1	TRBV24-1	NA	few	TGTGCCGGCAGGGTGAACACTGAAGCTTTCTTT	CAGRVNTEAFF
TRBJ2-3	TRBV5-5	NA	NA	TGTGCCAGCAGCCGGCCCTGGGGCACAGATACGCAGTATTTT	CASSRPWGTDTQYF
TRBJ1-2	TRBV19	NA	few	TGTGCCCCATACAGGGTAGCTAACTATGGCTACACCTTC	CAPYRVANYGYTF
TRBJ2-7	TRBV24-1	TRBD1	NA	TGTGCCACCAGTGATTTCGGTGGGGACAGGGGGTCCTACGAGCAGTACTTC	CATSDFGGDRGSYEQYF
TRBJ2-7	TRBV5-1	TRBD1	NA	TGCGCCAGCAGGTCAACAGGGGGGATGGCCTACGAGCAGTACTTC	CASRSTGGMAYEQYF
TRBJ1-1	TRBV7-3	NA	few	TGTGCCAGCAGCTTAACCCCAGAGAGGTACACTGAAGCTTTCTTT	CASSLTPERYTEAFF
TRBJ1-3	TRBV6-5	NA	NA	TGTGCCAGCAGTCCGGGACGGTTCTCTGGAAACACCATATATTTT	CASSPGRFSGNTIYF
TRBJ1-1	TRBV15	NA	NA	TGTGCCACCAGCGGGGGGGCCGGGGCTGACACTGAAGCTTTCTTT	CATSGGAGADTEAFF
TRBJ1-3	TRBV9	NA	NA	TGTGCCAGCAGCACTGTATCGGGGGGTTCTGGAAACACCATATATTTT	CASSTVSGGSGNTIYF
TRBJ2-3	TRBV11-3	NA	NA	TGTGCCAGCAGCTTAGGTGGGGGGGCCTGGGATACGCAGTATTTT	CASSLGGGAWDTQYF
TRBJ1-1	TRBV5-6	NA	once	TGTGCCAGCAGCTTAGCTCTGGGGCTGGGCACTGAAGCTTTCTTT	CASSLALGLGTEAFF
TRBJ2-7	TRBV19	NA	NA	TGTGCCAGTAGTGCGGATGGGGGACACTTTTCCTACGAGCAGTACTTC	CASSADGGHFSYEQYF
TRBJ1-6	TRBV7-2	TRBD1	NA	TGTGCCAGCAGCCCAAAGGGCGGGACAGGGGGATACTCACCCCTCCACTTT	CASSPKGGTGGYSPLHF
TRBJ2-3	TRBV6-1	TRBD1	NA	TGTGCCAGCAGTGCCCGGGACAGGGGCGTAACAGATACGCAGTATTTT	CASSARDRGVTDTQYF
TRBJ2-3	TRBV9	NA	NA	TGTGCCAGCAGCGTAGGAGCAGGGGTAACAGATACGCAGTATTTT	CASSVGAGVTDTQYF
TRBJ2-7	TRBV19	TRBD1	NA	TGTGCCAGTAGTGAGGGACAGGGGAGGTACTACGAGCAGTACTTC	CASSEGQGRYYEQYF
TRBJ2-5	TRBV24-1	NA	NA	TGTGCCACCAGAGACCGATCACGGGAGACCCAGTACTTC	CATRDRSRETQYF
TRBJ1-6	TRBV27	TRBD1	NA	TGTGCCAGCAGCCCGAGGGCCGGGACAGGGAGGCTCCCCTATAATTCACCCCTCCACTTT	CASSPRAGTGRLPYNSPLHF
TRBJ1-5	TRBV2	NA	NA	TGTGCCAGCAGTGGTTTAACAGGGAATAATCAGCCCCAGCATTTT	CASSGLTGNNQPQHF
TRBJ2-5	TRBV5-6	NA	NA	TGTGCCAGCAGCTTGGAGGGCAGGGGTGGGGAGACCCAGTACTTC	CASSLEGRGGETQYF
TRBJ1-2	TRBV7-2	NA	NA	TGTGCCAGCAGCGACAGTCAACGGGGAGGCTACACCTTC	CASSDSQRGGYTF